Listed below are T cell receptor beta chains from one sample, sequenced in a study of T cell responses to AZD1222 COVID-19 vaccine. TCRdb keeps only in-frame clones here, not all; method: immunoSEQ multiplex PCR. The sample yields about 160,000 clones, approximately 90% seen once. The sequencing used peripheral blood, collected on day 0 of AZD1222 vaccination. The receptors stem from an adult in good health. Each CDR3 is given with its conserved first and last residue. D genes are given only for firm matches. Size tells how often a clone was seen (once, few, many) or the class of an expanded clone, and some rows leave it out.

clone size,D gene,CDR3 length,V gene,J gene,CDR3 DNA,CDR3 protein
NA,NA,16,TRBV7-8,TRBJ2-2,TGTGCCAGCAGCTTAGTGGCAGCCGGGGGCACCGGGGAGCTGTTTTTT,CASSLVAAGGTGELFF
NA,NA,12,TRBV3-1/TRBV3-2,TRBJ2-7,TGTGCCAGCAGCCACCCCCGGACTGCAAAGTACTTC,CASSHPRTAKYF
once,NA,13,TRBV6-5,TRBJ1-6,TGTGCCAGCAGTTACTCCGGGCCCAGTGTCCTCCACTTT,CASSYSGPSVLHF
NA,NA,18,TRBV30,TRBJ2-7,TGTGCCTGGAGTCCACCCTCCAGATTCCCGGGGCAATCCTACGAGCAGTACTTC,CAWSPPSRFPGQSYEQYF
NA,NA,15,TRBV5-8,TRBJ2-7,TGTGCCAGCAGCTTGGAAGGGGGTAGGGGCTACGAGCAGTACTTC,CASSLEGGRGYEQYF
NA,NA,16,TRBV18,TRBJ2-7,TGTGCCAGCTCACCTCCCTCACCGGGGAAGATGGGTGAGCAGTACTTC,CASSPPSPGKMGEQYF
NA,TRBD1,15,TRBV7-2,TRBJ1-2,TGTGCCAGCAGCTCGCCGGGACAGGGGGCGCGGGGCTACACCTTC,CASSSPGQGARGYTF
NA,TRBD2,16,TRBV5-1,TRBJ2-1,TGCGCCAGCAGCTTGGTAGCGGGAGAAGGCTACAATGAGCAGTTCTTC,CASSLVAGEGYNEQFF
NA,NA,14,TRBV24-1,TRBJ1-5,TGTGCCACCCCCGAGAGGGGAGTAAATCAGCCCCAGCATTTT,CATPERGVNQPQHF
NA,NA,14,TRBV7-9,TRBJ2-1,TGTGCCAGCAGCCCGAGACTAGTAAACAATGAGCAGTTCTTC,CASSPRLVNNEQFF
NA,TRBD2,15,TRBV5-1,TRBJ2-1,TGCGCCAGCAGCTTGGTTGGGGGGGTGTCCAATGAGCAGTTCTTC,CASSLVGGVSNEQFF
NA,TRBD1,18,TRBV19,TRBJ1-2,TGTGCCAGTAGTTCCTTCGGGGGACAGGTACTCCCTAACTATGGCTACACCTTC,CASSSFGGQVLPNYGYTF
NA,NA,17,TRBV19,TRBJ1-5,TGTGCCAGTACGCTACGACCCAGGACAGACCGAAATCAGCCCCAGCATTTT,CASTLRPRTDRNQPQHF
NA,NA,15,TRBV9,TRBJ2-7,TGTGCCAGCAGCGTAGCGCCGGGAGAGCCCTACGAGCAGTACTTC,CASSVAPGEPYEQYF
NA,NA,11,TRBV20-1,TRBJ2-3,TGCAGTGCTAACGGGGGCGATACGCAGTATTTT,CSANGGDTQYF
NA,NA,12,TRBV7-9,TRBJ2-1,TGTGCCAGCAGCCGGGGAGGGGGTGAGCAGTTCTTC,CASSRGGGEQFF
NA,NA,11,TRBV6-2/TRBV6-3,TRBJ1-1,TGTGCCAGCAGTTACAAGGGTAAAGCTTTCTTT,CASSYKGKAFF
NA,NA,15,TRBV7-6,TRBJ1-1,TGTGCCAGCAGCCCCCAGGGACCAGCGAACACTGAAGCTTTCTTT,CASSPQGPANTEAFF
NA,TRBD1,13,TRBV19,TRBJ1-3,TGTGCCAGCGTGACAGGGAATGGAAACACCATATATTTT,CASVTGNGNTIYF
NA,TRBD2,15,TRBV6-1,TRBJ2-1,TGTGCCAGCAGTGAGGGACCTAGCGGGAGGTATGAGCAGTTCTTC,CASSEGPSGRYEQFF
NA,NA,13,TRBV3-1/TRBV3-2,TRBJ2-3,TGTGCCACCCGGCAGGGAAGTATTCATACGCAGTATTTT,CATRQGSIHTQYF
NA,TRBD2,15,TRBV6-2/TRBV6-3,TRBJ2-3,TGTGCCAGCAGTTACCTTAGCGGGAGTAGAGATACGCAGTATTTT,CASSYLSGSRDTQYF
NA,NA,16,TRBV4-1,TRBJ2-1,TGCGCCAGCAGCCAAGTGGACTTAATCTCCTACAATGAGCAGTTCTTC,CASSQVDLISYNEQFF
NA,NA,15,TRBV19,TRBJ2-2,TGTGCCAGTACCCCTCCGGGAGTAGGGACCGGGGAGCTGTTTTTT,CASTPPGVGTGELFF
NA,TRBD1,15,TRBV5-1,TRBJ1-1,TGCGCCAGCAGCTTGGCACAGGGGGTGAACACTGAAGCTTTCTTT,CASSLAQGVNTEAFF
once,TRBD1,15,TRBV5-1,TRBJ1-1,TGCGCCAGCAGCAAATGGGACAGGGGGTTCGCTGAAGCTTTCTTT,CASSKWDRGFAEAFF
NA,NA,13,TRBV5-6,TRBJ1-6,TGTGCCAGCAGCTCAACACTGAATTCACCCCTCCACTTT,CASSSTLNSPLHF
NA,TRBD1,16,TRBV28,TRBJ1-2,TGTGCCAGCAGTTTATCTGGGACAGGGAGCGGCTATGGCTACACCTTC,CASSLSGTGSGYGYTF
NA,NA,13,TRBV7-3,TRBJ1-5,TGTGCCAGCAGCTTAAGTAGGGGTCAGCCCCAGCATTTT,CASSLSRGQPQHF
once,NA,12,TRBV18,TRBJ2-7,TGTGCCAGCTCACCAAGACAGGACGAGCAGTACTTC,CASSPRQDEQYF
NA,TRBD1,15,TRBV19,TRBJ2-7,TGTGCCAGTAGTGATCCGGGACAGGGGCCCTACGAGCAGTACTTC,CASSDPGQGPYEQYF
NA,TRBD1,17,TRBV27,TRBJ1-1,TGTGCCAGCAGGTTATCCCCCGGGACAGGGTTTAATACTGAAGCTTTCTTT,CASRLSPGTGFNTEAFF
NA,TRBD1,15,TRBV29-1,TRBJ1-2,TGCAGCGTGGAAGGGACAGGGGAGATTAGCTATGGCTACACCTTC,CSVEGTGEISYGYTF
NA,TRBD1,13,TRBV5-1,TRBJ1-1,TGCGCCAGCAGCCACAGGGGTGATGCTGAAGCTTTCTTT,CASSHRGDAEAFF
NA,NA,12,TRBV6-5,TRBJ1-1,TGTGCCAGCAGTTCGACAGTCACTGAAGCTTTCTTT,CASSSTVTEAFF
NA,NA,15,TRBV4-3,TRBJ1-2,TGCGCCAGCAGCCAAGGTGCATTCTCTAACTATGGCTACACCTTC,CASSQGAFSNYGYTF
NA,NA,13,TRBV24-1,TRBJ1-2,TGTGCCACCAGTGATGACCAGGGAACTGGCTACACCTTC,CATSDDQGTGYTF
NA,NA,16,TRBV18,TRBJ1-1,TGTGCCAGCTCGGATCCGGGACGGGGGATGAACACTGAAGCTTTCTTT,CASSDPGRGMNTEAFF
NA,NA,12,TRBV11-2,TRBJ1-1,TGTGCCAGCAGGGTCGGTTCACCTGAAGCTTTCTTT,CASRVGSPEAFF
NA,TRBD1,15,TRBV6-6,TRBJ1-5,TGTGCCAGCAGTCAAGACAGGGATAGCAATCAGCCCCAGCATTTT,CASSQDRDSNQPQHF
NA,NA,12,TRBV20-1,TRBJ2-7,TGCAGTGCTAGTCGTGGGAACTACGAGCAGTACTTC,CSASRGNYEQYF
NA,NA,15,TRBV5-4,TRBJ2-6,TGTGCCAGCAGCTTGGACAGCACTGGGGCCAACGTCCTGACTTTC,CASSLDSTGANVLTF
NA,TRBD1,13,TRBV2,TRBJ1-4,TGTGCCAGCAGTGGACAGGGAAATGAAAAACTGTTTTTT,CASSGQGNEKLFF
NA,NA,12,TRBV19,TRBJ2-7,TGTGCCGCCGGGCAGGGGAAAAACGAGCAGTACTTC,CAAGQGKNEQYF
NA,TRBD2,18,TRBV28,TRBJ2-5,TGTGCCAGCAGTTTAAAGGAATCGATGGTAGCGGGGCAAGAGACCCAGTACTTC,CASSLKESMVAGQETQYF
NA,TRBD1,15,TRBV10-2,TRBJ2-5,TGCGCCAGCAGTATACAGGGGATGGGGCAAGAGACCCAGTACTTC,CASSIQGMGQETQYF
NA,TRBD1,17,TRBV4-1,TRBJ1-2,TGCGCCAGCAGCCAAGCACATTCAGGGGGCCTCAACTATGGCTACACCTTC,CASSQAHSGGLNYGYTF
NA,NA,14,TRBV5-1,TRBJ1-1,TGCGCCAGCAGCTTAGGTAGCCCGAACACTGAAGCTTTCTTT,CASSLGSPNTEAFF
NA,TRBD1,18,TRBV5-1,TRBJ2-6,TGCGCCAGCAGCTTGGTGGGGACAGTTGTACCTGGGGCCAACGTCCTGACTTTC,CASSLVGTVVPGANVLTF
once,NA,15,TRBV9,TRBJ1-1,TGTGCCAGCAGCGTAGGGGGGGCTCCGAACACTGAAGCTTTCTTT,CASSVGGAPNTEAFF
NA,TRBD1,15,TRBV6-5,TRBJ1-4,TGTGCCAGCACCACGCCGGGACAGGGACGGGAAAAACTGTTTTTT,CASTTPGQGREKLFF
few,TRBD2,15,TRBV11-1,TRBJ2-1,TGTGCCAGCAGCTTCGCTAGCGGGGGCCTCAATGAGCAGTTCTTC,CASSFASGGLNEQFF
NA,TRBD2,15,TRBV6-5,TRBJ2-1,TGTGCCAGCAACAGACTAGCGGCCTCCTACAATGAGCAGTTCTTC,CASNRLAASYNEQFF
NA,NA,13,TRBV19,TRBJ1-1,TGTGCCAGTAGTATTTCACGTAACACTGAAGCTTTCTTT,CASSISRNTEAFF
NA,NA,15,TRBV20-1,TRBJ2-7,TGCAGTGCTAGTAGCGGTTTGCTGGGAGCCTACGAGCAGTACTTC,CSASSGLLGAYEQYF
NA,NA,15,TRBV7-9,TRBJ2-1,TGTGCCAGCAGCTTGATAGCGGAAATCTACAATGAGCAGTTCTTC,CASSLIAEIYNEQFF
NA,NA,13,TRBV7-2,TRBJ1-5,TGTGCCAGCAGCCCCCTCGGAAAACAGCCCCAGCATTTT,CASSPLGKQPQHF
NA,NA,15,TRBV11-2,TRBJ1-1,TGTGCCAGCAGCCTTATTGGGGTGGCGAACACTGAAGCTTTCTTT,CASSLIGVANTEAFF
NA,NA,15,TRBV19,TRBJ2-7,TGTGCCAGTAGTATAGAGGGTCGAGGGGAGTACGAGCAGTACTTC,CASSIEGRGEYEQYF